One sample yielded the 28 T cell receptor beta chains listed below, sequenced in a study of blood T cell repertoires in COVID-19. Using immunoSEQ multiplex PCR, the repertoire was profiled, and TCRdb retains in-frame clones only, with some absent. The profile shows 200,000 to 250,000 clones, about 79% of them singletons. The material sequenced was peripheral blood. Receptor source: a man older than 75 with acute or convalescent COVID-19.

The chain employs TRBV5-1 and TRBJ2-2; D perhaps matches TRBD1 (5 bases). The V end was cut by 0 bases, the J end by 1 base, with 13 bases between. The CDR3 is made up of 17 amino acids. CDR1 and CDR2 from the germline V gene are SGHRS and YFSETQ. CDR3 region: CASSLAPSGKNTGELFF. The CDR3 DNA follows: TGCGCCAGCAGCTTGGCCCCTTCAGGGAAGAACACCGGGGAGCTGTTTTTT. Variable domain in full (rest from reference TRBV5-1 and TRBJ2-2): KAGVTQTPRYLIKTRGQQVTLSCSPISGHRSVSWYQQTPGQGLQFLFEYFSETQRNKGNFPGRFSGRQFSNSRSEMNVSTLELGDSALYLCASSLAPSGKNTGELFFGEGSRLTVL.

This clone appeared a few times. This sequence joins TRBV24-1 and TRBJ2-1; 7 bases map to TRBD1. Per germline, CDR1 KGHDR and CDR2 SFDVKD. CDR3 length equals 15 residues. V shed 10 bases, J shed 0 bases, and the junction held 8 bases outside the gene matches. In nucleotides, the CDR3 is TGTGCCACAGGTTGGGGACAGAGCTCCTACAATGAGCAGTTCTTC. This encodes CATGWGQSSYNEQFF.

The chain links TRBV2 to TRBJ2-7; 11 bases map to TRBD1. This CDR3 is built from 13 residues. Germline values: CDR1 SNHLY, CDR2 FYNNEI. Losses at the gene ends were 8 bases for V and 3 bases for J; bases not matched to a gene: 3. The CDR3 DNA sequence: TGTGCCAGCGGGGGACAGGGGGGCTACGAGCAGTACTTC. The encoded protein is CASGGQGGYEQYF. Full variable domain (outside the CDR3, taken from reference TRBV2 and TRBJ2-7): EPEVTQTPSHQVTQMGQEVILRCVPISNHLYFYWYRQILGQKVEFLVSFYNNEISEKSEIFDDQFSVERPDGSNFTLKIRSTKLEDSAMYFCASGGQGGYEQYFGPGTRLTVT.

This chain links TRBV24-1 with TRBJ2-7, with 11 bases identical to TRBD2. CDR3 length: 16 amino acids. Germline CDR1 and CDR2: KGHDR and SFDVKD. V trimming: 2 bases; J trimming: 3 bases; junction bases outside the gene matches: 5. The CDR3 nucleotides are TGTGCCACCAGTGATTCCGGGACTAGCGGCCTCTACGAGCAGTACTTC. Translating it yields CATSDSGTSGLYEQYF.

DNA for the CDR3: TGCGCCAGCTCCACCCGACAGGGGGCTTCACCCCTCCACTTT. Translation: CASSTRQGASPLHF. The chain couples TRBV5-1 to TRBJ1-6, with 10 bases matching TRBD1. CDR3 length equals 14 residues. Germline V gene sequence: CDR1 SGHRS, CDR2 YFSETQ. V lost 7 bases and J lost 9; bases outside the gene matches: 7.

The V gene is TRBV27, the J gene TRBJ2-1; perhaps TRBD2 as D (5 bases). This CDR3 region has 17 residues. Germline assignment: CDR1 MNHEY and CDR2 SMNVEV (reference sequence). Trimming removed 6 bases at V and 5 bases at J, with 23 bases between. The CDR3 sequence: CASRLGNQLLRDNEQFF. The CDR3 nucleotides are TGTGCCAGCAGACTCGGGAATCAGCTTCTCCGGGACAATGAGCAGTTCTTC.

The J gene is TRBJ1-3, the V gene TRBV11-2, with no clear D. Germline CDR1 SGHAT, CDR2 FQNNGV. This CDR3 is 15 amino acids long. V lost 1 base, J lost 2 bases, and 9 bases lay in between. CDR3 protein: CASSLVRGTGNTIYF. CDR3 in DNA: TGTGCCAGCAGCTTAGTCCGGGGAACTGGAAACACCATATATTTT.

This clone is a singleton in its sample. The chain couples TRBV18 to TRBJ2-4; 12 positions agree with TRBD2. CDR3 length: 20 residues. Trimming at V came to 1 base and at J to 1 base, leaving 11 bases not matched to a gene. Germline V gives CDR1 KGHSH, CDR2 LQKENI. DNA of the CDR3: TGTGCCAGCTCACCACTGGGAACTAGCGGGAGGTCCAGCGCCAAAAACATTCAGTACTTC. The encoded protein is CASSPLGTSGRSSAKNIQYF.

The CDR3, as DNA: TGTGCCAGCAGTGAAAGACAGGGGTCCCCCTACGAGCAGTACTTC. Protein: CASSERQGSPYEQYF. The rearrangement joins TRBV2 to TRBJ2-7; TRBD1 matches at 8 bases. The CDR3 loop spans 15 amino acids. The ends lost 2 bases at V and 2 bases at J; junction bases unmatched: 5. The germline gives CDR1 SNHLY, CDR2 FYNNEI.

The chain carries TRBV25-1 and TRBJ1-2; 9 nucleotides line up with TRBD1. The CDR3 is 13 amino acids. The V and J ends lost 8 bases and 4 bases, in that order; junction bases with no gene match: 5. The germline gives CDR1 MGHDK, CDR2 SYGVNS. The CDR3 protein is CASSGTGRYGYTF. In DNA form, the CDR3 reads TGTGCCAGCTCCGGGACAGGGCGCTATGGCTACACCTTC.

This chain links TRBV5-1 with TRBJ2-7; 8 nucleotides match TRBD1. Losses at the gene ends were 4 bases for V and 3 bases for J; bases not matched to a gene: 9. This CDR3 contains 15 residues. CDR1 and CDR2 from the germline V gene are SGHRS and YFSETQ. The CDR3 reads CASSRGTGALYEQYF. The CDR3 bases are TGCGCCAGCAGCCGAGGGACAGGTGCTCTCTACGAGCAGTACTTC.

This clone was picked up one time. The genes are TRBV18 and TRBJ1-4, with 10 positions matching TRBD1. The germline V gene encodes CDR1 KGHSH and CDR2 LQKENI. After removal of 6 bases from V and 7 bases from J, the junction contained 8 bases not matched to a gene. CDR3 length: 15 amino acids. The CDR3: CASSPWGTGVEKLFF. The CDR3 bases are TGTGCCAGCTCCCCATGGGGGACAGGGGTTGAAAAACTGTTTTTT.

The rearrangement joins TRBV9 to TRBJ1-2; D unresolved. Trimming stripped 0 bases from V and 6 bases from J, with 30 bases between. Germline values: CDR1 SGDLS, CDR2 YYNGEE. This CDR3 comprises 20 residues. The CDR3, as DNA: TGTGCCAGCAGCGTAGCCCCCCTTTCGGGCGGGCGGCGTGAGGATGATGGCTACACCTTC. This sequence encodes CASSVAPLSGGRREDDGYTF. Full variable domain (missing parts from reference TRBV9 and TRBJ1-2): DSGVTQTPKHLITATGQRVTLRCSPRSGDLSVYWYQQSLDQGLQFLIQYYNGEERAKGNILERFSAQQFPDLHSELNLSSLELGDSALYFCASSVAPLSGGRREDDGYTFGSGTRLTVV.

The chain joins TRBV6-6 to TRBJ1-2; maybe TRBD1 (5 bases). CDR3 length: 14 residues. V shed 8 bases and J shed 0 bases, with 13 bases lying between them. Per germline, CDR1 MNHNY and CDR2 SVGAGI (reference sequence). This chain's CDR3 is CASHGGVPNYGYTF. The CDR3, as DNA: TGTGCCAGCCATGGGGGGGTTCCTAACTATGGCTACACCTTC.

Only one count was recorded for this clone. The J gene is TRBJ1-1, the V gene TRBV7-9; the D is unclear. V was trimmed by 4 bases and J by 5 bases, leaving 14 bases between them. The CDR3 is 14 residues long. CDR1 and CDR2 from the germline V gene are SEHNR and FQNEAQ (reference sequence). The CDR3 sequence is CASSSEGLGTEAFF. The CDR3 region has the DNA TGTGCCAGCAGCTCGGAGGGCTTAGGGACTGAAGCTTTCTTT. The entire variable domain, with the rest obtained from reference TRBV7-9 and TRBJ1-1, is as follows: DTGVSQNPRHKITKRGQNVTFRCDPISEHNRLYWYRQTLGQGPEFLTYFQNEAQLEKSRLLSDRFSAERPKGSFSTLEIQRTEQGDSAMYLCASSSEGLGTEAFFGQGTRLTVV.

The V gene is TRBV24-1, the J gene TRBJ1-5; 7 nucleotides agree with TRBD1. The CDR3 loop spans 15 amino acids. CDR1 is KGHDR and CDR2 is SFDVKD in the germline V gene. Unmatched junction bases numbered 5, after V lost 4 bases and J lost 3 bases. The CDR3 sequence: CATSESRGLNQPQHF. The CDR3 nucleotides are TGTGCCACCAGTGAAAGTAGGGGGCTCAATCAGCCCCAGCATTTT.

The V call is TRBV19, the J call TRBJ1-2, with D possibly TRBD1 on 5 matching bases. Between the trimmed V and J ends, which lost 5 bases and 3 bases, there was a span of 16 bases. Germline V CDR1 and CDR2: LNHDA, SQIVND (reference sequence). CDR3 size: 15 residues. The DNA of the CDR3 is TGTGCCAGTAGTGCCCAATCAAAAGGGGACTATGGCTACACCTTC. Its protein product is CASSAQSKGDYGYTF.

V and J are TRBV19 and TRBJ2-6; D unresolved. The CDR3 sequence is 14 residues long. The germline CDR1 and CDR2 sequences are LNHDA and SQIVND (reference sequence). Trimming took off 7 bases at V and 0 bases at J, with 7 bases between the two ends. Here the CDR3 DNA reads TGTGCCAGTAAGCAGGTCTCTGGGGCCAACGTCCTGACTTTC. This gives the protein CASKQVSGANVLTF. Combining the CDR3 with reference TRBV19 and TRBJ2-6 gives the whole variable domain DGGITQSPKYLFRKEGQNVTLSCEQNLNHDAMYWYRQDPGQGLRLIYYSQIVNDFQKGDIAEGYSVSREKKESFPLTVTSAQKNPTAFYLCASKQVSGANVLTFGAGSRLTVL.

The genes are TRBV6-5 and TRBJ2-7; D is uncertain. V was clipped by 8 bases and J by 2 bases, with 13 bases between them. The CDR3 spans 13 residues. Germline V gene lookup returns CDR1 MNHEY and CDR2 SVGAGI. In DNA, the CDR3 is TGTGCCAGCTTACGGCTAGGAACCTACGAGCAGTACTTC. Translating it yields CASLRLGTYEQYF.

The chain joins TRBV2 to TRBJ2-7; 10 bases agree with TRBD1. CDR3 length equals 14 residues. V shed 7 bases, J shed 2 bases, and the junction held 5 bases outside the gene matches. The V gene's germline CDR1 is SNHLY and CDR2 FYNNEI. The CDR3 DNA follows: TGTGCCAGCACGGGACAGGGGACCCCCTACGAGCAGTACTTC. Residues: CASTGQGTPYEQYF.

This sequence joins TRBV5-1 and TRBJ2-3; the match to TRBD2 covers 10 bases. The V segment lost 6 bases and the J segment 5 bases; nucleotides outside the gene matches: 9. The CDR3 has 15 amino acids. CDR1 SGHRS and CDR2 YFSETQ come from the germline V gene. CDR3 protein: CASKGLAGALDTQYF. Here the CDR3 DNA reads TGCGCCAGCAAAGGGCTAGCGGGAGCATTAGATACGCAGTATTTT. Combining the CDR3 with reference TRBV5-1 and TRBJ2-3 gives the whole variable domain KAGVTQTPRYLIKTRGQQVTLSCSPISGHRSVSWYQQTPGQGLQFLFEYFSETQRNKGNFPGRFSGRQFSNSRSEMNVSTLELGDSALYLCASKGLAGALDTQYFGPGTRLTVL.

Of note for this clone: The junction differs from germline at one of its ends, possibly a read error. The rearrangement joins TRBV15 to TRBJ1-2; the D gene is possibly TRBD1 (5 bases). Per germline, CDR1 LNHNV and CDR2 YYDKDF (reference sequence). The CDR3 totals 15 residues. In DNA, the CDR3 is TGTGTCACCAGCAGACCGGCCGGTCAGGGATATGGCTACACCTTC. Amino acids: CVTSRPAGQGYGYTF. Full variable domain (rest looked up from reference TRBV15 and TRBJ1-2): DAMVIQNPRYQVTQFGKPVTLSCSQTLNHNVMYWYQQKSSQAPKLLFHYYDKDFNNEADTPDNFQSRRPNTSFCFLDIRSPGLGDTAMYLCVTSRPAGQGYGYTFGSGTRLTVV.

This rearrangement joins TRBV27 to TRBJ2-7, with TRBD1 as a possible D gene (6 bases). V lost 8 bases to trimming and J lost 4 bases, with 15 bases between them. Germline loops: CDR1 MNHEY, CDR2 SMNVEV (reference sequence). The CDR3 extends over 13 amino acids. The CDR3 DNA reads as TGTGCCAGCCCCAGGGGAAAGTTTTACGAGCAGTACTTC. It codes for CASPRGKFYEQYF.

The V call is TRBV28, the J call TRBJ2-2; 8 nucleotides match TRBD2. Trimming at V came to 8 bases and at J to 7 bases, leaving 15 bases not matched to a gene. The CDR3 is made up of 16 amino acids. Germline V gives CDR1 MDHEN, CDR2 SYDVKM. The CDR3 DNA reads as TGTGCCAGCGCTCACGGGGGGGCTAGTAGGAGCGGGGAGCTGTTTTTT. It specifies CASAHGGASRSGELFF.

The genes are TRBV18 and TRBJ1-2, with D tentatively TRBD1 (6 bases). Germline loops: CDR1 KGHSH, CDR2 LQKENI. The CDR3 runs to 16 residues. V lost 3 bases and J 4 bases, leaving 18 bases between the germline ends. The CDR3 sequence is CASSPFLPGDSYGYTF. CDR3 coding DNA: TGTGCCAGCTCACCCTTCTTGCCAGGGGATTCCTATGGCTACACCTTC.

V is TRBV24-1 and J is TRBJ2-3, with 11 bases fitting TRBD2. CDR3 length: 17 amino acids. Germline CDR1 and CDR2: KGHDR and SFDVKD. The V gene end was trimmed by 3 bases and the J gene end by 2 bases; junction bases not matched to a gene: 6. CDR3 coding DNA: TGTGCCACCAGTGATCCACGACTAGCGGGACCCACAGATACGCAGTATTTT. It codes for CATSDPRLAGPTDTQYF.

The chain couples TRBV5-1 to TRBJ1-3; D is undetermined. The germline V and J ends were trimmed by 7 bases and 1 base, with 12 bases remaining between them. Germline lookup yields CDR1 SGHRS and CDR2 YFSETQ. The CDR3 contains 14 residues. CDR3 in DNA: TGCGCCAGCCGAAGGGAGGGATCTGGAAACACCATATATTTT. Its translation: CASRREGSGNTIYF.

This chain connects TRBV7-2 to TRBJ1-2; D gene ambiguous. Germline V gene lookup returns CDR1 SGHTA and CDR2 FQGNSA. This CDR3 contains 13 residues. V lost 5 bases and J 2 bases, leaving 9 bases between the germline ends. CDR3 amino acids: CASSLRENYGYTF. CDR3 nucleotides: TGTGCCAGCAGCCTGAGGGAGAACTATGGCTACACCTTC.